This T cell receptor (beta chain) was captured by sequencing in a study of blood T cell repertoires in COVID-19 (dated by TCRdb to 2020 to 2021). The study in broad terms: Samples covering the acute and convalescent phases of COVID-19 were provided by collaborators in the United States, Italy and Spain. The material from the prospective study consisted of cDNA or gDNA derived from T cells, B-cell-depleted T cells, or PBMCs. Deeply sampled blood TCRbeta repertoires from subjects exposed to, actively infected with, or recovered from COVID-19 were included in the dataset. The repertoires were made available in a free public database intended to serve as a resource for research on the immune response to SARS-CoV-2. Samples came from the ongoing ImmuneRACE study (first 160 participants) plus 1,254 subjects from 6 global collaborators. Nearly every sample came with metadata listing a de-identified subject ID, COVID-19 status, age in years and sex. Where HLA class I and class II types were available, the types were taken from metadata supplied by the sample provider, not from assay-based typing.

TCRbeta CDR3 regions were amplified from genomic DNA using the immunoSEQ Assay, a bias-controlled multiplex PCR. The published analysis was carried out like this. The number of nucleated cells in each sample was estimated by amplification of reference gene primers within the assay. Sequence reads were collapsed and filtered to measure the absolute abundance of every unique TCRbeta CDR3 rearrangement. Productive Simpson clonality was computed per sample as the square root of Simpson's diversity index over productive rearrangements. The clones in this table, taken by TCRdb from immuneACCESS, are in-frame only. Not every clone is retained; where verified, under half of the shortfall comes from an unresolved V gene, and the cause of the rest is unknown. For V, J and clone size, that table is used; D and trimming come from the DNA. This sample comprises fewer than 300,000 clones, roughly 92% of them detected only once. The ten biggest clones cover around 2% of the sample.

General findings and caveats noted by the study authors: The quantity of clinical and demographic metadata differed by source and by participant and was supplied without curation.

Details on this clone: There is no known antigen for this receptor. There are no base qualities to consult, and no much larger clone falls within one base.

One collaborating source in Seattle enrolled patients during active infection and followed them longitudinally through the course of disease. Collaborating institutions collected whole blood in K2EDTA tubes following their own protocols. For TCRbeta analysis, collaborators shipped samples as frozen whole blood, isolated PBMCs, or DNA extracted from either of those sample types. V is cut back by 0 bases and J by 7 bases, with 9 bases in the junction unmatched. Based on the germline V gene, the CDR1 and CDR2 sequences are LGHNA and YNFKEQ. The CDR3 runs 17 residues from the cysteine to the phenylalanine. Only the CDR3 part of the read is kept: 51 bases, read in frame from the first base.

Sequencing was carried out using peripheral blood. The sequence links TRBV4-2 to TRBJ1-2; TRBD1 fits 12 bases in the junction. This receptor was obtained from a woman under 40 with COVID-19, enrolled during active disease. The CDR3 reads CASSQDLPGQGASGYTF. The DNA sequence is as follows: TGTGCCAGCAGCCAAGATCTACCGGGACAGGGGGCCTCTGGCTACACCTTC.